This T cell receptor (beta chain) was documented in a study of T cells after posttransplantation cyclophosphamide. Notes on the study in general: Later post-transplant blood repertoires were often dominated by donor CD8+ memory clones. Recipient CMV seropositivity and CMV reactivation strongly tracked TRB clonality. Skin or GI-infiltrating T cells shared few TRB sequences with blood.

On the day of bone marrow donation, the related graft donor provided peripheral blood. Germline trimming cut 4 bases from V and 7 bases from J; bases unmatched to any gene: 16. Per germline, CDR1 LGHNT and CDR2 FRNRAP. The length of the CDR3 is 18 residues. There are many counts of this clone. Its specificity is not known. Method: immunoSEQ multiplex PCR; TCRdb's copy keeps in-frame clones and lacks some. This set yields 30,000 to 35,000 clones and no singletons; the top ten hold about 7%. V and J are TRBV12-5 and TRBJ1-1, with 12 nucleotides matching TRBD1. The receptor's source is a woman aged 45-65 years in good health and a related stem cell transplant donor. The sample comprised PBMCs. The CDR3 coding sequence is TGTGCTAGTGGTTGGAAGGGGGGGACAGGGGGCGAAGGCTTTGAAGCTTTCTTT. This gives the protein CASGWKGGTGGEGFEAFF.